The rows below give T cell receptor beta chains drawn from one sample of a study of T cell responses to AZD1222 COVID-19 vaccine. Generated by immunoSEQ multiplex PCR, the TCRdb table keeps only in-frame clones and is missing some. The sample has 60,000 to 70,000 clones, about 85% seen once. The sequencing used peripheral blood, collected on day 0 of AZD1222 vaccination. Source of these receptors: an adult in good health. The CDR3 runs from the conserved cysteine through the conserved F or W. D genes are given only for firm matches. The size of a clone is reported for some rows only, either as once, few or many, or as a class for expanded clones.

d_gene,abundance,j_gene,v_gene,CDR3nt,CDR3aa
.,.,TRBJ1-1,TRBV9,TGTGCCAGCAGCGTAGATGGGTGGGCTGAAGCTTTCTTT,CASSVDGWAEAFF
.,.,TRBJ1-1,TRBV4-1,TGCGCCAGCAGCCAAGGATTAAGGGTATTTGAAGCTTTCTTT,CASSQGLRVFEAFF
.,.,TRBJ2-2,TRBV10-3,TGTGCCATCACGGCGGCGAACACCGGGGAGCTGTTTTTT,CAITAANTGELFF
.,.,TRBJ1-4,TRBV30,TGTGCCTGGAGTCCCCTGGGGGAGAAACTGTTTTTT,CAWSPLGEKLFF
TRBD1,.,TRBJ1-1,TRBV5-4,TGTGCCAGCAGCATGGGACAGGGGGCTTGGACTGAAGCTTTCTTT,CASSMGQGAWTEAFF
.,.,TRBJ1-5,TRBV28,TGTGCCAGCAGTTTTTTTCAAATCCCACGAAATCAGCCCCAGCATTTT,CASSFFQIPRNQPQHF
.,.,TRBJ1-5,TRBV6-5,TGTGCCAGCAGTTACCGATCGGATGGGCAGCCCCAGCATTTT,CASSYRSDGQPQHF
.,.,TRBJ2-7,TRBV5-1,TGCGCCAGCAGCTTGAGTTCTGGGGGCAGATCGCCTTACGAGCAGTACTTC,CASSLSSGGRSPYEQYF
.,.,TRBJ1-3,TRBV5-1,TGCGCCAGCAGCCCTACCGGACAGAGCTCTGGAAACACCATATATTTT,CASSPTGQSSGNTIYF
.,.,TRBJ1-4,TRBV4-2,TGTGCCAGCAGCCAAGGGTCAAGGGGGGCATCTAATGAAAAACTGTTTTTT,CASSQGSRGASNEKLFF
.,.,TRBJ2-3,TRBV14,TGTGCCAGCAGCCAATCGTGGGGCACAGATACGCAGTATTTT,CASSQSWGTDTQYF
.,.,TRBJ1-1,TRBV7-2,TGTGCCAGCAGCTTAGCTCCTCTGGGGCAGGGGCACTTTGAAGCTTTCTTT,CASSLAPLGQGHFEAFF
.,few,TRBJ1-1,TRBV5-4,TGTGCCAGCAGCTTGGGCGGCAGGGGATTGTGGGCGGGAGCTTTCTTT,CASSLGGRGLWAGAFF
.,.,TRBJ2-7,TRBV19,TGTGCCAGTAGTGCGGCGGGAATGGCCTACGAGCAGTACTTC,CASSAAGMAYEQYF
TRBD1,few,TRBJ1-6,TRBV28,TGTGCCAGCAGTGACGGACAGGGGAATAATTCACCCCTCCACTTT,CASSDGQGNNSPLHF
.,.,TRBJ1-1,TRBV5-4,TGTGCCAGCAGCTTACGGCCCCATCTGGGCACTGAAGCTTTCTTT,CASSLRPHLGTEAFF
TRBD2,once,TRBJ2-5,TRBV28,TGTGCGACAGCGGGGAGGGGAGAGACCCAGTACTTC,CATAGRGETQYF
.,.,TRBJ1-2,TRBV5-1,TGCGCCAGCAGCCTGGGCTCGGCGGACTATGGCTACACCTTC,CASSLGSADYGYTF
.,once,TRBJ1-3,TRBV10-3,TGTGCCATCAGACAGGGTGAAGGTGGAAACACCATATATTTT,CAIRQGEGGNTIYF
.,.,TRBJ1-5,TRBV2,TGTGCCAGCACCCTGGACAGCCGCAATCAGCCCCAGCATTTT,CASTLDSRNQPQHF
.,.,TRBJ2-7,TRBV7-2,TGTGCCAGCAGCTTAGAAAAAGGCGGCTACGAGCAGTACTTC,CASSLEKGGYEQYF
.,.,TRBJ2-1,TRBV14,TGTGCCAGCAGCGCAGTTGACTACACCCTCAATGAGCAGTTCTTC,CASSAVDYTLNEQFF
.,.,TRBJ2-6,TRBV7-2,TGTGCCAGCAGCCTACCGGTGGACCGGGCTGGGGCCAACGTCCTGACTTTC,CASSLPVDRAGANVLTF
.,.,TRBJ2-1,TRBV10-2,TGCGCCAGCAGTGAGTCGGCGCAGGATCCTTACAATGAGCAGTTCTTC,CASSESAQDPYNEQFF
.,.,TRBJ2-5,TRBV7-8,TGTGCCAGCACCGAGGGAAGACGGACACAAGAGACCCAGTACTTC,CASTEGRRTQETQYF
.,.,TRBJ2-3,TRBV6-1,TGTGCCAGCAGTGAAGTAGGCAGGATCTCAGATACGCAGTATTTT,CASSEVGRISDTQYF
.,once,TRBJ2-6,TRBV19,TGTGCCAGTAGTTTAAAGCACGGGATCTCTGGGGCCAACGTCCTGACTTTC,CASSLKHGISGANVLTF
.,.,TRBJ2-5,TRBV5-6,TGTGCCAGCAGCTTCGACGTCCCTGAGACCCAGTACTTC,CASSFDVPETQYF
.,few,TRBJ1-3,TRBV7-8,TGTGCCAGCAGCTTAGCGCCGGGTGGTGGAAACACCATATATTTT,CASSLAPGGGNTIYF
.,.,TRBJ2-1,TRBV3-1/TRBV3-2,TGTGCCAGCAGCCAAGTTGGTGCAGGGTCAGGCAATGAGCAGTTCTTC,CASSQVGAGSGNEQFF